The following is a T cell receptor beta chain sequence with its context. This CDR3 comprises 14 residues. V lost 4 bases to trimming and J lost 0 bases; unmatched junction nucleotides: 2. Germline lookup yields CDR1 SGHNT and CDR2 YYREEE (reference sequence). The table came from immunoSEQ multiplex PCR; TCRdb's copy has only in-frame clones and leaves some out. The data show about 59,000 clones, about 87% seen once. This sample was included in a study of blood T cell repertoires in COVID-19. This TCR came from a man between 60 and 70 years old with active or convalescent COVID-19. Sequenced sample: peripheral blood. V gene TRBV5-4 combines with J gene TRBJ2-7; 9 bases fit TRBD2. CDR3 amino acids: CASSLAGLSYEQYF. Here the CDR3 DNA reads TGTGCCAGCAGCCTAGCGGGACTCTCCTACGAGCAGTACTTC.